These 22 T cell receptor beta chains share one sample of origin, sequenced in a study of shared clonotypes between healthy human individuals. The data were produced by immunoSEQ multiplex PCR, yet TCRdb's version contains in-frame clones alone and is incomplete. The repertoire holds roughly 490,000 clones, roughly 85% seen once, with approximately 12% in the top ten. Sample: PBMCs. Receptors originate from a woman between 35 and 50 years old in good health. Some clones in this sample may be carry-over from other donors' samples.

Comment on this clone: This sample also contains other DNA sequences that code for the same CDR3. The genes are TRBV28 and TRBJ2-7; weak D call: TRBD2 (5 bases). The CDR3 consists of 12 residues. Trimming cost V 6 bases and J 0 bases, with 6 bases left between them. Germline V gene data show CDR1 as MDHEN and CDR2 as SYDVKM. The CDR3: CASRGSSYEQYF. CDR3 DNA sequence: TGTGCCAGCAGAGGGAGCTCCTACGAGCAGTACTTC.

The V gene is TRBV9, the J gene TRBJ2-1, with a weak D call TRBD2 (6 bases). The CDR3 covers 15 residues. V lost 1 base and J 10 bases, leaving 18 bases between the germline ends. Germline CDR1 SGDLS, CDR2 YYNGEE. Written as DNA, the CDR3 is TGTGCCAGCAGCGTACTCGGGAGAGGGGATTGGGAGCAGTTCTTC. Translating it yields CASSVLGRGDWEQFF.

This chain connects TRBV30 to TRBJ2-7; D may match TRBD1 or TRBD2 (6 bases each). The CDR3 is 18 amino acids. With 3 bases removed from V and 4 bases from J, the gap between germline ends came to 28 bases. Germline CDR1 and CDR2: GTSNPN and SVGIG (reference sequence). CDR3 residues: CAWRAPPGGARSGYEQYF. The CDR3 nucleotides are TGTGCCTGGAGAGCACCACCCGGGGGCGCCAGAAGCGGGTACGAGCAGTACTTC.

This clone was seen a single time. This chain joins TRBV9 and TRBJ2-6; D is uncertain. Germline V gene data show CDR1 as SGDLS and CDR2 as YYNGEE. Trimming took off 2 bases at V and 2 bases at J, with 11 bases between the two ends. This CDR3 spans 16 amino acids. The CDR3 loop is CASSVMGATGANVLTF. Written as DNA, the CDR3 is TGTGCCAGCAGCGTTATGGGCGCAACTGGGGCCAACGTCCTGACTTTC.

V gene TRBV29-1 combines with J gene TRBJ1-2, with a weak D call TRBD1 (5 bases). This CDR3 is 14 amino acids long. Trimming shortened V by 4 bases and J by 2 bases, and 14 bases separated the two germline ends. Germline CDR1 SQVTM, CDR2 ANQGSEA. CDR3 coding DNA: TGCAGCGTTGGAGGTCGGGGGGGGAACTATGGCTACACCTTC. It codes for CSVGGRGGNYGYTF.

The sample holds a few counts of this clone. V usage is TRBV21-1 and J usage is TRBJ1-1. TRBV21-1 is a known pseudogene. The CDR3 consists of 13 residues. CDR3 sequence (DNA): TGTGCCAGCAGTTGTCCTATGAACACTGAAGCTTTCTTT. This codes for CASSCPMNTEAFF.

The chain employs TRBV11-3 and TRBJ2-1; TRBD2 matches 8 bases. Germline CDR1 reads SGHNT; CDR2 reads YENEEA. The trim removed 1 base at V and 3 bases at J, leaving 2 bases unmatched. The CDR3 is 15 amino acids. CDR3 region: CASSLAGGVYNEQFF. DNA for the CDR3: TGTGCCAGCAGCTTAGCGGGAGGGGTCTACAATGAGCAGTTCTTC.

The chain links TRBV2 to TRBJ2-3; D is ambiguous. The CDR3 covers 13 residues. Trimming left V 7 bases short and J 2 bases short, with 10 bases between. The germline V gene encodes CDR1 SNHLY and CDR2 FYNNEI. The chain's CDR3 is CASTLTPTDTQYF. Here the CDR3 DNA reads TGTGCCAGCACCCTAACGCCCACAGATACGCAGTATTTT.

The chain carries TRBV9 and TRBJ1-2; possibly TRBD1 for D (5 bases). CDR1 is SGDLS, CDR2 YYNGEE, per germline. The V and J ends lost 4 bases and 3 bases respectively, with 16 bases between them. This CDR3 contains 15 residues. This CDR3 is CASSLSLGGDYGYTF. The CDR3 DNA reads as TGTGCCAGCAGCTTGTCGCTGGGGGGAGACTATGGCTACACCTTC.

This chain joins TRBV25-1 and TRBJ2-1, with D hard to call. Trimming removed 0 bases at V and 11 bases at J, with 5 bases between. Germline CDR1 is MGHDK and CDR2 is SYGVNS. The CDR3 extends over 11 amino acids. The CDR3 nucleotides are TGTGCCAGCAGTGAATATGGGCAGCAGTTCTTC. It is translated as CASSEYGQQFF.

The V and J genes are TRBV29-1 and TRBJ1-6, with D unresolved. The CDR3 is 14 residues long. The V gene lost 5 bases and the J gene lost 8 bases, with 16 bases spanning the gap. Germline V gene data show CDR1 as SQVTM and CDR2 as ANQGSEA. CDR3 coding DNA: TGCAGCGTTCTCACCGGGCCCCGGGATTCACCCCTCCACTTT. Residues: CSVLTGPRDSPLHF.

CDR3 sequence (DNA): TGTGCCAGCGACCCCGGGACAGGGTTTATGGAGACCCAGTACTTC. This codes for CASDPGTGFMETQYF. This chain links TRBV5-8 with TRBJ2-5; the match to TRBD1 covers 9 bases. The CDR3 is made up of 15 amino acids. V was clipped by 7 bases and J by 5 bases; unmatched bases: 12. Looked up from germline, CDR1 is SGHTS and CDR2 is YDEGEE.

This chain uses TRBV28 with TRBJ2-1; D perhaps matches TRBD2 (5 bases). The V end was cut by 3 bases, the J end by 9 bases, with 24 bases between. CDR3 size: 17 residues. The germline V gene encodes CDR1 MDHEN and CDR2 SYDVKM. CDR3 sequence: CASSFAGFAYAGGEQFF. The CDR3, as DNA: TGTGCCAGCAGTTTCGCGGGCTTCGCCTATGCTGGAGGTGAGCAGTTCTTC.

V usage is TRBV2 and J usage is TRBJ2-2; 13 bases align to TRBD2. Germline V gene sequence: CDR1 SNHLY, CDR2 FYNNEI. J was trimmed by 5 bases and V by 4 bases; bases with no gene match: 1. This CDR3 has 15 residues. This CDR3 reads CASSVGLAGTGELFF. For the CDR3, the DNA is TGTGCCAGCAGTGTGGGACTAGCGGGGACCGGGGAGCTGTTTTTT.

This sequence joins TRBV7-2 and TRBJ1-4; D remains ambiguous. CDR1 and CDR2 (germline): SGHTA, FQGNSA. V shed 1 base and J shed 6 bases, with 15 bases lying between them. This CDR3 contains 16 residues. CDR3 protein: CASSLGASPPHEKLFF. In nucleotides, the CDR3 is TGTGCCAGCAGCTTAGGGGCTTCCCCCCCCCATGAAAAACTGTTTTTT.

The chain combines TRBV2 with TRBJ2-7; D remains ambiguous. V was clipped by 2 bases and J by 2 bases, with 10 bases between them. The V gene's germline CDR1 is SNHLY and CDR2 FYNNEI. The CDR3 runs 14 residues. The CDR3 region is CASSEWGTAYEQYF. The CDR3 coding sequence is TGTGCCAGCAGTGAATGGGGTACGGCCTACGAGCAGTACTTC.

This clone is a singleton in its sample. The rearrangement uses TRBV7-2 and TRBJ1-1; D not resolved. The CDR3 is 12 residues long. The germline CDR1 and CDR2 sequences are SGHTA and FQGNSA. The V and J ends lost 3 bases and 4 bases respectively, with 6 bases between them. The CDR3 nucleotides are TGTGCCAGCAGCTTCGGGAGCACTGAAGCTTTCTTT. The encoded protein is CASSFGSTEAFF. Full variable domain (remainder filled in from reference TRBV7-2 and TRBJ1-1): GAGVSQSPSNKVTEKGKDVELRCDPISGHTALYWYRQSLGQGLEFLIYFQGNSAPDKSGLPSDRFSAERTGGSVSTLTIQRTQQEDSAVYLCASSFGSTEAFFGQGTRLTVV.

This clone was counted only a few times. The chain is built from TRBV15 and TRBJ2-7; no reliable D call. V lost 0 bases to trimming and J lost 3 bases, with 9 bases between them. CDR3 length equals 14 residues. Germline CDR1 and CDR2: LNHNV and YYDKDF (reference sequence). The CDR3 protein is CATSRDLGFYEQYF. For the CDR3, the DNA is TGTGCCACCAGCAGAGATTTGGGTTTCTACGAGCAGTACTTC.

Details on this clone: This probably arose from a read error, given a far larger clone one base away. The genes are TRBV6-5 and TRBJ2-7; the D gene is possibly TRBD1 (7 bases). Germline V CDR1 and CDR2: MNHEY, SVGAGI. V was clipped by 7 bases and J by 5 bases, with 15 bases between them. This CDR3 region has 13 residues. The CDR3 is CASMAGGGDEQYF. The CDR3 DNA reads TGTGCCAGCATGGCCGGAGGGGGCGACGAGCAGTACTTC.

V gene TRBV5-8 combines with J gene TRBJ2-2, with D maybe TRBD2 (5 bases). Per germline, CDR1 SGHTS and CDR2 YDEGEE. This CDR3 has 16 residues. Between the trimmed V and J ends, which lost 4 bases and 3 bases, there was a span of 16 bases. Here the CDR3 DNA reads TGTGCCAGCAGCACCGGCCTAGCAGCTGACACCGGGGAGCTGTTTTTT. This translates into CASSTGLAADTGELFF. Full variable domain (outside the CDR3, taken from reference TRBV5-8 and TRBJ2-2): EAGVTQSPTHLIKTRGQQATLRCSPISGHTSVYWYQQALGLGLQFLLWYDEGEERNRGNFPPRFSGRQFPNYSSELNVNALELEDSALYLCASSTGLAADTGELFFGEGSRLTVL.

The chain uses TRBV13 and TRBJ2-3; D assignment may be TRBD1 or TRBD2 (5 bases each). The V gene's germline CDR1 is PRHDT and CDR2 FYEKMQ (reference sequence). The CDR3 loop spans 17 amino acids. Trimming pared 5 bases from V and 0 bases from J, leaving 18 bases between. This CDR3 reads CASSPQTGRVSTDTQYF. Here the CDR3 DNA reads TGTGCCAGCAGCCCCCAAACGGGACGGGTTAGCACAGATACGCAGTATTTT.

J is TRBJ2-2 and V is TRBV5-1; D not resolved. CDR3 length: 15 amino acids. Germline CDR1 reads SGHRS; CDR2 reads YFSETQ. Trimming stripped 5 bases from V and 1 base from J, with 12 bases between. CDR3 amino acids: CASSPQTRNTGELFF. In nucleotides, the CDR3 is TGCGCCAGCAGTCCCCAGACCCGGAACACCGGGGAGCTGTTTTTT.